This TCR beta chain was documented in a study of shared clonotypes between healthy human individuals. Study outcomes and limitations: Sequencing depth was expected to influence donor clonotype sharing.

Each subset's genomic DNA was shared equally among a number of immunoSEQ plates. TCRdb's copy holds only in-frame clones and misses some; the assay was immunoSEQ multiplex PCR. The data contain 2 million to 3 million clones, more than 85% of them seen just once; the ten biggest clones take up around 0.4%. With respect to this clone: Its antigen is still unknown.

CDR1 and CDR2 (germline): SGHTA, FQGNSA. This CDR3 contains 14 residues. Trimming took off 3 bases at V and 10 bases at J, with 15 bases between the two ends. This chain links TRBV7-2 with TRBJ1-4; D might be TRBD1 (6 bases). The sample taken for sequencing was naive CD4+ T cells from PBMCs. The sample's subset: CD45RA+ positively selected. The sequence derives from a man aged 18 to 29 in good health. Some clones in this sample may be carry-over from other donors' samples. CDR3: CASSFPTGGGKLFF. The CDR3, as DNA: TGTGCCAGCAGCTTCCCGACAGGTGGCGGAAAACTGTTTTTT.